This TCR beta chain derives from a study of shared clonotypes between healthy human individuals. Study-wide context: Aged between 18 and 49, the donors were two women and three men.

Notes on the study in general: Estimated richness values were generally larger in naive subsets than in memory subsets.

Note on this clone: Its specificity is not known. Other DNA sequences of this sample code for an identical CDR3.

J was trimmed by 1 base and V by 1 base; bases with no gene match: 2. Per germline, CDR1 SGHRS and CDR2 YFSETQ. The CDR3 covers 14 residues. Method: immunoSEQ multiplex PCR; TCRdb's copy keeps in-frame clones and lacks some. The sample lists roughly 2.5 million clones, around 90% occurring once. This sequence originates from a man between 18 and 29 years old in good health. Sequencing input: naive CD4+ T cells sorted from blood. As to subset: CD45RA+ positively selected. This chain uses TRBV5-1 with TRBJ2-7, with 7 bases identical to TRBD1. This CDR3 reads CASSLFRGSYEQYF. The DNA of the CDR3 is TGCGCCAGCAGCTTGTTCAGGGGGTCCTACGAGCAGTACTTC.